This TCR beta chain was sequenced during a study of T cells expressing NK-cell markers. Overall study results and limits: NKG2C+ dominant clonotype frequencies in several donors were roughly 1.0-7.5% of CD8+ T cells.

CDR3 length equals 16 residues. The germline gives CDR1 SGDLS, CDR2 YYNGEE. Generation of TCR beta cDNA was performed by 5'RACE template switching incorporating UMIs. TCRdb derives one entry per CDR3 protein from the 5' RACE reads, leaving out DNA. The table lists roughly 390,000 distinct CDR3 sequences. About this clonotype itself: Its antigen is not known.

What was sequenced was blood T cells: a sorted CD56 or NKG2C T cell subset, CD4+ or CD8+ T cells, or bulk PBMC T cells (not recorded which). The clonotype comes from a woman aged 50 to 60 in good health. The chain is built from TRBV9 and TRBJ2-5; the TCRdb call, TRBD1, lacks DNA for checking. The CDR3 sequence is CASSVGGTGLQVAQYF.